These 18 T cell receptor beta chains were sequenced from one sample in a study of cytomegalovirus exposure and HLA in healthy donors. 60 Vbeta and 13 Jbeta primers were used in PCR. Some clones are missing from TCRdb's copy, which holds only in-frame ones; the method was immunoSEQ multiplex PCR. Its table lists approximately 170,000 clones. Source material: PBMCs. The receptor source for this set is a woman between 18 and 29 years old in good health and CMV-seropositive.

The chain employs TRBV4-2 and TRBJ2-3; 13 bases line up with TRBD2. The V gene end was trimmed by 4 bases and the J gene end by 0 bases; junction bases not matched to a gene: 7. This CDR3 spans 18 amino acids. CDR1 and CDR2 from the germline V gene are LGHNA and YNFKEQ. CDR3 region: CASSPLLAGGMSTDTQYF. In nucleotides, the CDR3 is TGTGCCAGCAGCCCCTTACTAGCGGGGGGGATGAGCACAGATACGCAGTATTTT.

This chain connects TRBV6-1 to TRBJ1-1, with D possibly matching TRBD1 (5 bases). The germline V gene has CDR1 MNHNS and CDR2 SASEGT. Trimming stripped 2 bases from V and 0 bases from J, with 10 bases between. The CDR3 has 15 amino acids. Here the CDR3 DNA reads TGTGCCAGCAGTGAATTCCAGGGCGTGAACACTGAAGCTTTCTTT. The encoded protein is CASSEFQGVNTEAFF.

The gene calls are TRBV14 and TRBJ2-4, with TRBD2 matching 10 bases. Germline V gene lookup returns CDR1 SGHDN and CDR2 FVKESK. With 1 base clipped from V and 2 bases from J, the junction kept 8 bases outside the gene matches. This CDR3 comprises 18 residues. CDR3 sequence reads: CASSQVGAGGPSKNIQYF. The CDR3 nucleotides read TGTGCCAGCAGCCAAGTAGGAGCGGGAGGGCCTTCCAAAAACATTCAGTACTTC.

V is TRBV27 and J is TRBJ2-1; TRBD2 aligns across 13 bases. Germline CDR1 and CDR2: MNHEY and SMNVEV (reference sequence). This CDR3 region has 17 residues. Trimming took 5 bases from V and 1 from J; bases not matched to a gene: 5. DNA for the CDR3: TGTGCCAGCAGTCCGGGACTAGCGGGGCCATCCTACAATGAGCAGTTCTTC. It is translated as CASSPGLAGPSYNEQFF.

The chain combines TRBV5-4 with TRBJ1-3, with TRBD1 as a possible D gene (5 bases). The CDR3 contains 16 residues. CDR1 and CDR2 from the germline V gene are SGHNT and YYREEE (reference sequence). The V gene lost 0 bases and the J gene lost 0 bases, with 10 bases spanning the gap. The CDR3 region has the DNA TGTGCCAGCAGCTTGGGGGGCCTAAGCTCTGGAAACACCATATATTTT. Translating gives CASSLGGLSSGNTIYF.

The V gene is TRBV2, the J gene TRBJ1-1; a weak D match, TRBD1 (5 bases). Trimming shortened V by 9 bases and J by 2 bases, and 16 bases separated the two germline ends. The CDR3 runs to 14 residues. Germline-derived CDR1 and CDR2 are SNHLY and FYNNEI. The chain's CDR3 is CARERGSRNTEAFF. The CDR3 DNA reads as TGTGCCAGGGAGCGGGGGTCTAGAAACACTGAAGCTTTCTTT.

The V and J genes are TRBV5-1 and TRBJ1-1, with D perhaps matching TRBD1 (6 bases). CDR3 size: 14 residues. The germline V gene has CDR1 SGHRS and CDR2 YFSETQ. Trimming pared 1 base from V and 6 bases from J, leaving 13 bases between. The CDR3 region has the DNA TGCGCCAGCAGCTTGTCGCCAGGGGCTTCTGAAGCTTTCTTT. The encoded protein is CASSLSPGASEAFF.

The chain has TRBV14 and TRBJ2-1; 8 bases are shared with TRBD1. From germline, CDR1 is SGHDN and CDR2 FVKESK. The CDR3 contains 16 residues. V shed 0 bases, J shed 8 bases, and the junction held 9 bases outside the gene matches. Written as DNA, the CDR3 is TGTGCCAGCAGCCAAGAGCACTACAGGGGGACCGATGAGCAGTTCTTC. It specifies CASSQEHYRGTDEQFF.

This chain connects TRBV27 to TRBJ1-2; D gene ambiguous. Trimming took 5 bases from V and 0 from J, leaving 16 bases between them. The CDR3 covers 16 residues. Germline loops: CDR1 MNHEY, CDR2 SMNVEV (reference sequence). The CDR3 DNA reads as TGTGCCAGCAGTCCATCCTACGGGGAAGCTAACTATGGCTACACCTTC. Translation gives CASSPSYGEANYGYTF.

This rearrangement joins TRBV6-6 to TRBJ1-2; TRBD1 might be the D (6 bases). V was cut by 2 bases and J by 7 bases, with 8 bases left in between. In germline, CDR1 is MNHNY, CDR2 SVGAGI (reference sequence). The CDR3 totals 12 residues. CDR3 loop: CASSYPQGGYTF. In nucleotides, the CDR3 is TGTGCCAGCAGTTACCCACAGGGTGGCTACACCTTC.

The rearrangement links TRBV4-2 to TRBJ2-5; TRBD2 aligns across 8 bases. J gave up 1 base and V 0 bases, and 4 bases lay outside the gene matches. Germline CDR1 LGHNA, CDR2 YNFKEQ. The CDR3 contains 16 residues. The CDR3 loop is CASSQDPGGTQETQYF. CDR3 nucleotide sequence: TGTGCCAGCAGCCAAGATCCGGGGGGGACCCAAGAGACCCAGTACTTC.

V and J are TRBV6-5 and TRBJ1-2, with TRBD1 matching 7 bases. CDR1 is MNHEY and CDR2 is SVGAGI in the germline V gene. Germline trimming cut 6 bases from V and 3 bases from J; bases unmatched to any gene: 4. This CDR3 has 13 residues. As DNA, the CDR3 is TGTGCCAGCAGAACCACAGGGGACTATGGCTACACCTTC. Its translation: CASRTTGDYGYTF.

The CDR3 protein is CAIPGTADSYEQYF. CDR3 coding DNA: TGTGCCATTCCCGGGACAGCCGATTCCTACGAGCAGTACTTC. The chain has TRBV19 and TRBJ2-7; 7 bases are a match to TRBD1. V gave up 10 bases and J gave up 1 base; unmatched junction bases: 10. The germline gives CDR1 LNHDA, CDR2 SQIVND (reference sequence). The length of the CDR3 is 14 residues.

The chain links TRBV7-9 to TRBJ1-2, with D possibly being TRBD1 (5 bases). Deletions cut 1 base from V and 6 bases from J, with 12 bases between. CDR1 SEHNR and CDR2 FQNEAQ come from the germline V gene (reference sequence). The CDR3 length is 14 residues. CDR3 loop: CASSLGGGGDGYTF. CDR3 coding DNA: TGTGCCAGCAGCTTAGGTGGCGGGGGTGATGGCTACACCTTC. The full variable domain, its missing parts supplied by reference TRBV7-9 and TRBJ1-2, is DTGVSQNPRHKITKRGQNVTFRCDPISEHNRLYWYRQTLGQGPEFLTYFQNEAQLEKSRLLSDRFSAERPKGSFSTLEIQRTEQGDSAMYLCASSLGGGGDGYTFGSGTRLTVV.

The chain is built from TRBV7-9 and TRBJ1-2; tentative D call: TRBD1 (5 bases). The CDR3 totals 18 residues. Trimming cost V 2 bases and J 0 bases, with 19 bases left between them. Germline V CDR1 and CDR2: SEHNR, FQNEAQ (reference sequence). The CDR3 spells CASSLKDRGPKTNYGYTF. The DNA of the CDR3 is TGTGCCAGCAGCTTAAAGGATAGGGGTCCCAAGACTAACTATGGCTACACCTTC.

In nucleotides, the CDR3 is TGCGCCAGCAGCTTTGGGACACTGCAAGAGACCCAGTACTTC. The encoded protein is CASSFGTLQETQYF. The chain couples TRBV5-1 to TRBJ2-5; tentatively, D is TRBD1 (6 bases). Looked up from germline, CDR1 is SGHRS and CDR2 is YFSETQ. Between the trimmed V and J ends, which lost 2 bases and 2 bases, there was a span of 10 bases. The CDR3 is 14 amino acids.

This sequence joins TRBV19 and TRBJ1-2, with a weak D call TRBD1 (6 bases). The V end was cut by 3 bases, the J end by 2 bases, with 13 bases between. CDR1 and CDR2 from the germline V gene are LNHDA and SQIVND (reference sequence). CDR3 size: 15 residues. The CDR3 spells CASSIPGGSNYGYTF. CDR3 sequence (DNA): TGTGCCAGTAGTATCCCGGGGGGCTCCAACTATGGCTACACCTTC.

V is TRBV19 and J is TRBJ2-7, with a weak D call TRBD2 (6 bases). The germline CDR1 and CDR2 sequences are LNHDA and SQIVND (reference sequence). The CDR3 extends over 16 amino acids. The V and J ends lost 4 bases and 0 bases respectively, with 16 bases between them. The CDR3 DNA is TGTGCCAGTAGTACGACCTGGGGGGTCAGCTCCTACGAGCAGTACTTC. This encodes CASSTTWGVSSYEQYF.